The 27 T cell receptor beta chains below were found in one sample sequenced in a study of T cell changes during pregnancy in multiple sclerosis. The assay was immunoSEQ multiplex PCR, and TCRdb's table has in-frame clones only and misses some. The sample lists 26,000 or so clones, around 86% occurring once. Material: CD4+ T cells from peripheral blood mononuclear cells, obtained in the first trimester of pregnancy. The origin of the receptors is a female donor in good health, enrolled as a control in a pregnancy study.

The chain combines TRBV7-9 with TRBJ2-3, with 7 bases that match TRBD1. The CDR3 is made up of 15 amino acids. Germline V gene lookup returns CDR1 SEHNR and CDR2 FQNEAQ (reference sequence). The V segment lost 5 bases and the J segment 4 bases; nucleotides outside the gene matches: 9. The CDR3 here is CASSPQGTVADTQYF. The CDR3 DNA is TGTGCCAGCAGCCCCCAAGGGACAGTTGCAGATACGCAGTATTTT. The full variable domain, its missing parts supplied by reference TRBV7-9 and TRBJ2-3, is DTGVSQNPRHKITKRGQNVTFRCDPISEHNRLYWYRQTLGQGPEFLTYFQNEAQLEKSRLLSDRFSAERPKGSFSTLEIQRTEQGDSAMYLCASSPQGTVADTQYFGPGTRLTVL.

The chain combines TRBV19 with TRBJ2-2; 8 bases align to TRBD2. Germline-derived CDR1 and CDR2 are LNHDA and SQIVND (reference sequence). V trimming: 8 bases; J trimming: 2 bases; junction bases outside the gene matches: 13. This CDR3 has 17 residues. The CDR3 DNA is TGTGCCAGTGCACGCCTCGGGGGGGCCACCAACACCGGGGAGCTGTTTTTT. Protein sequence: CASARLGGATNTGELFF.

V and J are TRBV13 and TRBJ2-2, with 11 bases lining up with TRBD2. The CDR3 loop spans 16 amino acids. The V gene end was trimmed by 5 bases and the J gene end by 6 bases; junction bases not matched to a gene: 8. From germline, CDR1 is PRHDT and CDR2 FYEKMQ (reference sequence). The CDR3 reads CASSLLLAGGPGELFF. In DNA, the CDR3 is TGTGCCAGCAGCCTATTGCTAGCGGGGGGACCCGGGGAGCTGTTTTTT.

V usage is TRBV2 and J usage is TRBJ2-7, with D perhaps TRBD2 (5 bases). CDR3 size: 13 residues. The germline gives CDR1 SNHLY, CDR2 FYNNEI. The V gene lost 6 bases and the J gene lost 2 bases, with 11 bases spanning the gap. The CDR3 nucleotides are TGTGCCAGCAGCCGGGATACCCCCTACGAGCAGTACTTC. This gives the protein CASSRDTPYEQYF.

The chain is built from TRBV10-3 and TRBJ2-7; 7 positions match TRBD1. The CDR3 totals 13 residues. CDR1 is ENHRY, CDR2 SYGVKD, per germline. The ends lost 10 bases at V and 0 bases at J; junction bases unmatched: 6. DNA of the CDR3: TGTGCCACCGGCGACAGGGTCTCCTACGAGCAGTACTTC. Encoded protein: CATGDRVSYEQYF.

This clone has a handful of counts. The CDR3 sequence: CASSEQRITEAFF. In nucleotides, the CDR3 is TGTGCCAGCAGTGAACAGAGAATAACTGAAGCTTTCTTT. The J gene is TRBJ1-1, the V gene TRBV6-5; D is unclear. V was trimmed by 5 bases and J by 5 bases, leaving 12 bases between them. Germline CDR1 and CDR2: MNHEY and SVGAGI. CDR3 length: 13 amino acids.

The chain recombines TRBV7-2 with TRBJ2-7, with D possibly matching TRBD2 (7 bases). The V gene lost 2 bases and the J gene lost 3 bases, with 14 bases spanning the gap. This CDR3 comprises 15 residues. Germline CDR1 SGHTA, CDR2 FQGNSA. The CDR3 DNA follows: TGTGCCAGCAGCTTACGCGGGGGCGAAAACTACGAGCAGTACTTC. It specifies CASSLRGGENYEQYF.

V and J are TRBV9 and TRBJ1-1; 9 nucleotides line up with TRBD1. There are 17 residues in the CDR3. Germline V gene sequence: CDR1 SGDLS, CDR2 YYNGEE. V was pared by 3 bases and J by 3 bases, with 12 bases of the junction left unmatched. The CDR3 loop is CASSEGPGQGGDTEAFF. The CDR3 DNA sequence: TGTGCCAGCAGCGAGGGGCCGGGACAGGGAGGAGACACTGAAGCTTTCTTT.

The V and J genes are TRBV27 and TRBJ1-5, with 7 bases lining up with TRBD1. Per germline, CDR1 MNHEY and CDR2 SMNVEV (reference sequence). With 5 bases clipped from V and 2 bases from J, the junction kept 0 bases outside the gene matches. The CDR3 is made up of 13 amino acids. In DNA, the CDR3 is TGTGCCAGCAGTCAGGGGGGCAATCAGCCCCAGCATTTT. It translates to CASSQGGNQPQHF.

This clone was counted once. V usage is TRBV6-6 and J usage is TRBJ2-7; D is uncertain. The germline gives CDR1 MNHNY, CDR2 SVGAGI (reference sequence). V was shortened by 2 bases and J by 7 bases, with 18 bases between the two germline ends. The CDR3 spans 15 residues. The CDR3 DNA follows: TGTGCCAGCAGTTACGAGACTCCAGCCCGCTCGGAGCAGTACTTC. Encoded protein: CASSYETPARSEQYF.

This clone was seen just once. The chain couples TRBV11-2 to TRBJ1-4; D remains ambiguous. This CDR3 comprises 16 residues. Germline V gene lookup returns CDR1 SGHAT and CDR2 FQNNGV. The V end lost 1 base, the J end lost 0 bases, and 9 bases lay between the germline ends. Written as DNA, the CDR3 is TGTGCCAGCAGCTTAGGGATCGGAGCAACTAATGAAAAACTGTTTTTT. Translation: CASSLGIGATNEKLFF.

In DNA, the CDR3 is TGTGCCAGCAGTGACTCGACTAGCGGGGGCACAGATACGCAGTATTTT. Translated, it gives CASSDSTSGGTDTQYF. The rearrangement uses TRBV6-4 and TRBJ2-3; TRBD2 agrees at 11 bases. Germline loops: CDR1 MRHNA, CDR2 SNTAGT. This CDR3 is built from 16 residues. J was trimmed by 1 base and V by 0 bases; bases with no gene match: 0.

The chain combines TRBV28 with TRBJ1-2, with 9 positions matching TRBD1. The CDR3 has 15 residues. Germline V lookup: CDR1 MDHEN, CDR2 SYDVKM. V dropped 5 bases and J dropped 8; count of bases not matched to a gene: 12. The CDR3 bases are TGTGCCAGCAGTAAATCCTCAGGACAGGGGAAAGGCTACACCTTC. This translates into CASSKSSGQGKGYTF.

The chain links TRBV1 to TRBJ2-1; the table gives TRBD2 as D, unverified against the DNA. TRBV1 is tagged as a pseudogene. The CDR3 is 16 amino acids. This chain's CDR3 is CTSSWGLAGKLNEQFF. The CDR3 region has the DNA TGCACCAGCAGTTGGGGACTAGCGGGGAAGTTGAATGAGCAGTTCTTC.

This chain connects TRBV5-1 to TRBJ1-6; D is ambiguous. The CDR3 sequence is 15 residues long. Germline assignment: CDR1 SGHRS and CDR2 YFSETQ. Trimming shortened V by 1 base and J by 8 bases, and 13 bases separated the two germline ends. The CDR3 sequence is CASSLKEREDSPLHF. For the CDR3, the DNA is TGCGCCAGCAGCTTGAAGGAGAGAGAGGATTCACCCCTCCACTTT.

J is TRBJ2-1 and V is TRBV10-3; tentative D call: TRBD2 (6 bases). Between the trimmed V and J ends, which lost 10 bases and 8 bases, there was a span of 21 bases. CDR3 length: 14 amino acids. Germline lookup yields CDR1 ENHRY and CDR2 SYGVKD. Here the CDR3 reads CATATGDRGHEQFF. The CDR3 region has the DNA TGTGCCACGGCGACGGGAGACCGGGGCCATGAGCAGTTCTTC.

A word on this clone: Additional DNA sequences in this sample encode the identical CDR3. The chain recombines TRBV20-1 with TRBJ1-2, with TRBD1 identical over 7 bases. The CDR3 runs 11 residues. V lost 6 bases to trimming and J lost 8 bases; unmatched junction nucleotides: 6. Germline V gene data show CDR1 as DFQATT and CDR2 as SNEGSKA (reference sequence). This CDR3 reads CSAQGLGGYTF. The CDR3 nucleotides read TGCAGTGCACAGGGGTTGGGGGGCTACACCTTC.

The J gene is TRBJ2-4, the V gene TRBV11-3; D is uncertain. There are 17 residues in the CDR3. Trimming removed 1 base at V and 1 base at J, with 14 bases between. CDR1 SGHNT and CDR2 YENEEA come from the germline V gene. For the CDR3, the DNA is TGTGCCAGCAGCTTAGCAGTCGTCCGGAGCGCCAAAAACATTCAGTACTTC. Its protein is CASSLAVVRSAKNIQYF.

The chain is built from TRBV5-1 and TRBJ2-3, with 10 bases lining up with TRBD2. Unmatched junction bases numbered 14, after V lost 3 bases and J lost 4 bases. The CDR3 extends over 18 amino acids. CDR1 SGHRS and CDR2 YFSETQ come from the germline V gene. The CDR3 is CASSSSGGTSRVPDTQYF. DNA of the CDR3: TGCGCCAGCAGCTCTAGCGGGGGAACCTCTCGGGTCCCAGATACGCAGTATTTT.

This clone has just a few counts. This rearrangement joins TRBV19 to TRBJ2-5; 10 bases align to TRBD1. CDR3 length: 15 residues. The V segment lost 5 bases and the J segment 3 bases; nucleotides outside the gene matches: 6. The germline gives CDR1 LNHDA, CDR2 SQIVND (reference sequence). CDR3 nucleotides: TGTGCCAGTAGTGGGGGGACAGGGGAAAAAGAGACCCAGTACTTC. Its translation is CASSGGTGEKETQYF.

This clone has only one observation. V gene TRBV5-4 combines with J gene TRBJ2-3, with 10 bases identical to TRBD2. CDR3 size: 15 residues. The V and J ends lost 1 base and 4 bases, in that order; junction bases with no gene match: 3. The V gene's germline CDR1 is SGHNT and CDR2 YYREEE (reference sequence). DNA of the CDR3: TGTGCCAGCAGCTTGACTAGCGGGAAACCAGATACGCAGTATTTT. This sequence encodes CASSLTSGKPDTQYF.

V usage is TRBV19 and J usage is TRBJ2-6, with 13 bases that match TRBD2. Looked up from germline, CDR1 is LNHDA and CDR2 is SQIVND (reference sequence). CDR3 length: 18 residues. J was trimmed by 4 bases and V by 5 bases; bases with no gene match: 8. The CDR3 sequence is CASSGGLAGVAGANVLTF. DNA for the CDR3: TGTGCCAGTAGTGGCGGACTAGCGGGAGTGGCAGGGGCCAACGTCCTGACTTTC.

J is TRBJ2-7 and V is TRBV7-6, with a possible D match to TRBD1 (5 bases). From germline, CDR1 is SGHVS and CDR2 FNYEAQ. The CDR3 extends over 17 amino acids. V dropped 3 bases and J dropped 0 bases, with 18 bases sitting between them. The CDR3 region is CASSLSRMGRPSYEQYF. The CDR3 bases are TGTGCCAGCAGCTTGTCCCGTATGGGGCGACCCTCCTACGAGCAGTACTTC.

This clone was counted once. The chain recombines TRBV5-5 with TRBJ1-1, with TRBD1 identical over 7 bases. The CDR3 runs to 13 residues. The germline gives CDR1 SGHKS, CDR2 YYEKEE (reference sequence). V trimming: 1 base; J trimming: 3 bases; junction bases outside the gene matches: 0. The CDR3 reads CASSLTGDTEAFF. The CDR3 DNA sequence: TGTGCCAGCAGCTTGACAGGGGACACTGAAGCTTTCTTT.

The chain couples TRBV28 to TRBJ2-4, with 7 bases that match TRBD2. Trimming removed 4 bases from V and 4 bases from J; junction bases left unmatched: 7. The length of the CDR3 is 15 residues. From germline, CDR1 is MDHEN and CDR2 SYDVKM. CDR3 region: CASSSPGGRKNIQYF. DNA of the CDR3: TGTGCCAGCAGTTCCCCGGGGGGAAGGAAAAACATTCAGTACTTC.

The rearrangement uses TRBV14 and TRBJ2-3; D possibly corresponds to TRBD2 (6 bases). This CDR3 has 16 amino acids. V shed 4 bases and J shed 4 bases, with 18 bases lying between them. Germline V gene lookup returns CDR1 SGHDN and CDR2 FVKESK. CDR3 bases: TGTGCCAGCAGCCCCCGAGCGGCCCAGCGGGCAGATACGCAGTATTTT. Protein sequence: CASSPRAAQRADTQYF.

The V and J genes are TRBV30 and TRBJ2-3; tentatively, D is TRBD2 (6 bases). Germline CDR1 and CDR2: GTSNPN and SVGIG (reference sequence). V was cut by 2 bases and J by 5 bases, with 14 bases left in between. There are 14 residues in the CDR3. Written as DNA, the CDR3 is TGTGCCTGGAGTCCCCCTGGGAGGAGAGATACGCAGTATTTT. It specifies CAWSPPGRRDTQYF.